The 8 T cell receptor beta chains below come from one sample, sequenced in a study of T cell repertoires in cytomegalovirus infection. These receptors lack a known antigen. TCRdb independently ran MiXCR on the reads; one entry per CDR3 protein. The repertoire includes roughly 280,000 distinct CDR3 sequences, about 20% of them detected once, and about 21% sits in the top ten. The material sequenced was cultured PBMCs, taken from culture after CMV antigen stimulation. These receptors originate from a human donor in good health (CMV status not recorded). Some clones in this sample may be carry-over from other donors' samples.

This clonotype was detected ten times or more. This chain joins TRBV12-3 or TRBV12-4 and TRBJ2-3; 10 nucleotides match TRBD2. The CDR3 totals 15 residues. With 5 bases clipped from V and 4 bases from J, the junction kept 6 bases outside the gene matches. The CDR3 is CASSRLGTSADTQYF. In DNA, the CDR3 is TGTGCCAGCAGTAGACTGGGGACTAGCGCAGATACGCAGTATTTT.

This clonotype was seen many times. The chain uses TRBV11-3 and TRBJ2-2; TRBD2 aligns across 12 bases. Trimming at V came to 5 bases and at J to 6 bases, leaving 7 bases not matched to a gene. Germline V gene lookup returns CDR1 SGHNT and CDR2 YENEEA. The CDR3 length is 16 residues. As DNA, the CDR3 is TGTGCCAGCAGCGAGAGACTAGCGGGAGTACCCGGGGAGCTGTTTTTT. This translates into CASSERLAGVPGELFF. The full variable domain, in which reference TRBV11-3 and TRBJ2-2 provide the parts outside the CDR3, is EAGVVQSPRYKIIEKKQPVAFWCNPISGHNTLYWYLQNLGQGPELLIRYENEEAVDDSQLPKDRFSAERLKGVDSTLKIQPAELGDSAVYLCASSERLAGVPGELFFGEGSRLTVL.

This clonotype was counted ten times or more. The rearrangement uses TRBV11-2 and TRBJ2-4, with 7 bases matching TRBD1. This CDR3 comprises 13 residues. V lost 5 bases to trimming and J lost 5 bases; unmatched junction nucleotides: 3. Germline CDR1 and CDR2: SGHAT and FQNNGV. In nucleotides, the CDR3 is TGTGCCAGCAGCCAAGGGACAGAAAACATTCAGTACTTC. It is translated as CASSQGTENIQYF.

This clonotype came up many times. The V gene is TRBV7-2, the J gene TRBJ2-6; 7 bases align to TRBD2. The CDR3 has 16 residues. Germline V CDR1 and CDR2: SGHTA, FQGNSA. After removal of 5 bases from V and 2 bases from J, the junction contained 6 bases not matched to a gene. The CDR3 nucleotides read TGTGCCAGCAGCCCGCCAGCGGGGACTGGGGCCAACGTCCTGACTTTC. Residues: CASSPPAGTGANVLTF.

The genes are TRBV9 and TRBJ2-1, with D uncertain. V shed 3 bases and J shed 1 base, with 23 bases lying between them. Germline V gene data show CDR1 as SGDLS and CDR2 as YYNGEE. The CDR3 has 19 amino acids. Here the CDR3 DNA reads TGTGCCAGCAGCGCCCAGAAGAACTGGAGACTGCAGTCCTACAATGAGCAGTTCTTC. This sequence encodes CASSAQKNWRLQSYNEQFF.

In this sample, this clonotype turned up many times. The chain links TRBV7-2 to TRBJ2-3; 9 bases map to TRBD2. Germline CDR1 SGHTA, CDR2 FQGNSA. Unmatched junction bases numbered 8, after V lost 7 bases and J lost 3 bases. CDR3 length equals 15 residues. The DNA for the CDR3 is TGTGCCAGCACCCGGGTAGCGGGAGCGACAGATACGCAGTATTTT. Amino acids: CASTRVAGATDTQYF.

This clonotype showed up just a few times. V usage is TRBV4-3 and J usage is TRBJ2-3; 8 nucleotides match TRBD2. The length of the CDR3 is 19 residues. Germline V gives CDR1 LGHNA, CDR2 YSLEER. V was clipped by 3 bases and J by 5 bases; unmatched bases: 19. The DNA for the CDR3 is TGCGCCAGCAGCCAGTTCTTCCTACAGAGCGGGAGACAGAAAGATACGCAGTATTTT. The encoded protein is CASSQFFLQSGRQKDTQYF.

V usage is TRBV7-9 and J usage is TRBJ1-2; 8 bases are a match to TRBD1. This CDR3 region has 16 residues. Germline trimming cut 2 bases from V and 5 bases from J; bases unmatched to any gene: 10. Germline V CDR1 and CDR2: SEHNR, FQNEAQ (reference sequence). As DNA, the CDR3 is TGTGCCAGCAGCTTAACAAGAGGGACAGGAAGATATGGCTACACCTTC. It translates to CASSLTRGTGRYGYTF.